This is a list of T cell receptor beta chains from one sample in a study of cytomegalovirus exposure and HLA in healthy donors. Sequencing used immunoSEQ multiplex PCR; TCRdb keeps in-frame clones, though not all of them. The table includes about 160,000 clones, roughly three quarters detected once. The sample taken for sequencing was PBMCs. The receptors shown here come from a man between 18 and 35 years old in good health and CMV-seropositive. CDR3s include the opening cysteine and the closing phenylalanine or tryptophan. D genes are given only for firm matches. Clone size is given for some rows only: seen once, a few or many times, or a class if the clone is expanded.

J	size	V	D	DNA	CDR3
TRBJ2-5	NA	TRBV14	NA	TGTGCCAGCAGCCAAGGGCGTTTAGACAGGCCGCAAGAGACCCAGTACTTC	CASSQGRLDRPQETQYF
TRBJ2-7	NA	TRBV9	NA	TGTGCCAGCAGCAGCTCTGGGGGGTTCTCCTACGAGCAGTACTTC	CASSSSGGFSYEQYF
TRBJ1-5	NA	TRBV2	TRBD1	TGTGCCAGCAAGTTGGGACAGGGGGGAACTCAGCCCCAGCATTTT	CASKLGQGGTQPQHF
TRBJ1-1	NA	TRBV29-1	NA	TGCAGCGTTGACAGGTCCTACACTGAAGCTTTCTTT	CSVDRSYTEAFF
TRBJ2-2	few	TRBV6-6	NA	TGTGCCAGCAGCAGCGCAGGGGCCCCGAACACCGGGGAGCTGTTTTTT	CASSSAGAPNTGELFF
TRBJ2-2	NA	TRBV6-5	NA	TGTGCCAGCAGCCGAGGGCGGCAGAACACCGGGGAGCTGTTTTTT	CASSRGRQNTGELFF
TRBJ1-4	NA	TRBV28	NA	TGTGCCAGCAGCTTAAGGAGTAATGAAAAACTGTTTTTT	CASSLRSNEKLFF
TRBJ1-1	NA	TRBV25-1	NA	TGTGCCAGCACGGGAGAGGGGAACACTGAAGCTTTCTTT	CASTGEGNTEAFF
TRBJ2-7	NA	TRBV16	TRBD2	TGTGCCAGCAGCCAACCTAGCGGGTCCCTAGACGAGCAGTACTTC	CASSQPSGSLDEQYF
TRBJ2-7	NA	TRBV27	TRBD1	TGTGCCAGCGGAGAATACAGGGGAAAAGAGTACTTC	CASGEYRGKEYF
TRBJ2-1	NA	TRBV7-9	NA	TGTGCAGGGGGGGGCGCGGAGCAGTTCTTC	CAGGGAEQFF
TRBJ1-1	NA	TRBV10-2	TRBD1	TGCGCCAGCAGTGAGAAGGAGACAGGGCTCACTGAAGCTTTCTTT	CASSEKETGLTEAFF
TRBJ1-5	NA	TRBV2	TRBD1	TGTGCCAGCATGTTAGGACAGGGAGAAAGTCAGCCCCAGCATTTT	CASMLGQGESQPQHF
TRBJ2-7	NA	TRBV4-3	TRBD1	TGCGCCAGCAGCCCCCTGACAGGGCAATCCTACGAGCAGTACTTC	CASSPLTGQSYEQYF
TRBJ2-1	NA	TRBV10-2	TRBD1	TGCGCCAGCAAGAGGGACAGGGAGAACAATGAGCAGTTCTTC	CASKRDRENNEQFF
TRBJ1-1	NA	TRBV5-6	NA	TGTGCCAGCAGCTTATTTGCGTTGGCAGGCGTGAACACTGAAGCTTTCTTT	CASSLFALAGVNTEAFF
TRBJ2-1	NA	TRBV2	TRBD2	TGTGCCAGCAGTGAGCTAGCGGGGGGGTCCAATGAGCAGTTCTTC	CASSELAGGSNEQFF
TRBJ1-1	NA	TRBV4-3	TRBD1	TGCGCCAGCAGCCCAGGACAGGGCGGGTGGAACACTGAAGCTTTCTTT	CASSPGQGGWNTEAFF
TRBJ1-2	NA	TRBV4-1	NA	TGCGCCAGCAGCCAATTCATTCTCAGGGGTCTTGACTATGGCTACACCTTC	CASSQFILRGLDYGYTF
TRBJ1-3	NA	TRBV7-9	TRBD1	TGTGCCAGCAGCTTAACAGGGGCTGGAAACACCATATATTTT	CASSLTGAGNTIYF
TRBJ2-1	NA	TRBV4-3	TRBD2	TGCGCCAGCAGCCCTAGCGGGGAGCCCTACAATGAGCAGTTCTTC	CASSPSGEPYNEQFF
TRBJ2-3	NA	TRBV20-1	TRBD1	TGCAGTGCTCTAGGGGGCACGCAGTATTTT	CSALGGTQYF
TRBJ1-3	NA	TRBV19	TRBD1	TGTGCCAGTGCCGGGACAGCTGGAAACACCATATATTTT	CASAGTAGNTIYF
TRBJ2-7	few	TRBV2	TRBD1	TGTTCCAAGCAGGGGGCGGCCTACGAGCAGTACTTC	CSKQGAAYEQYF
TRBJ1-1	NA	TRBV27	NA	TGTGCCAGCAGTTTAGGACATCGGAACACTGAAGCTTTCTTT	CASSLGHRNTEAFF
TRBJ2-5	NA	TRBV4-1	TRBD2	TGCGCCAGCAGCCAAGTAGGACTAGCGGGAATAGAGACCCAGTACTTC	CASSQVGLAGIETQYF
TRBJ2-3	once	TRBV7-2	NA	TGTGCCAGCAGCTTATACGGGGGAGATACGCAGTATTTT	CASSLYGGDTQYF
TRBJ1-2	few	TRBV5-1	NA	TGCGCCAGCAAGGAGGGCCTAAACCCGTATGGCTACACCTTC	CASKEGLNPYGYTF
TRBJ2-2	NA	TRBV29-1	NA	TGCAGCGTTGGGACAACCGGGGAGCTGTTTTTT	CSVGTTGELFF
TRBJ2-7	NA	TRBV5-1	TRBD2	TGCGCCAGCAGCTGGGGTAGCGCGGGAGTCTACGAGCAGTACTTC	CASSWGSAGVYEQYF
TRBJ2-5	NA	TRBV25-1	TRBD1	TGTGCCAGCAGTGCCAATCTAGCCGGGACAGGGGAGGTGACCCAGTACTTC	CASSANLAGTGEVTQYF
TRBJ1-3	NA	TRBV9	NA	TGTGCCAGCAGCCCCGGGGACATTCAAAACACCATATATTTT	CASSPGDIQNTIYF
TRBJ2-1	once	TRBV9	NA	TGTGCCAGCAGACGAGATCCCCAGGGGAGTGAGCAGTTCTTC	CASRRDPQGSEQFF
TRBJ2-7	once	TRBV5-6	NA	TGTGCCAGCAGCTTGTGGGGCAGGGTCAGTAGATACGAGCAGTACTTC	CASSLWGRVSRYEQYF
TRBJ2-7	NA	TRBV4-2	TRBD2	TGTGCCAGCAGCCTCACTCGGGGGGACTACGAGCAGTACTTC	CASSLTRGDYEQYF
TRBJ2-2	NA	TRBV19	NA	TGTGCCAGTAGTATTAGGGGGAGTTTCACCGGGGAGCTGTTTTTT	CASSIRGSFTGELFF
TRBJ1-1	NA	TRBV5-6	NA	TGTGCCAGCAGCCCGGAGAGACGGAACACTGAAGCTTTCTTT	CASSPERRNTEAFF
TRBJ2-7	NA	TRBV29-1	NA	TGCAGCGTTGCCGCGATGAGCTCCTACGAGCAGTACTTC	CSVAAMSSYEQYF
TRBJ1-5	NA	TRBV30	NA	TGTGCCTGGAGTAACGGGGACTGGGGCAATCAGCCCCAGCATTTT	CAWSNGDWGNQPQHF
TRBJ2-3	NA	TRBV4-2	TRBD2	TGTGCCAGCAGCCAAGGACTAGCTACGAGCACAGATACGCAGTATTTT	CASSQGLATSTDTQYF
TRBJ2-5	NA	TRBV7-9	NA	TGTGCCAGCAGCTTAGATGGAGTACGTCAAGAGACCCAGTACTTC	CASSLDGVRQETQYF
TRBJ2-5	NA	TRBV5-6	TRBD2	TGTGCCAGCAGCTCCTGGCCAGAGGAGGGAGGGGAGACCCAGTACTTC	CASSSWPEEGGETQYF
TRBJ2-1	NA	TRBV5-1	TRBD2	TGCGCCAGCAGCTTGGCCCGACCCGGGAGGGCCAATGAGCAGTTCTTC	CASSLARPGRANEQFF
TRBJ2-1	once	TRBV6-6	TRBD2	TGTGCCAGCAGTTGGGGTAGCGGGGTGACCTACAATGAGCAGTTCTTC	CASSWGSGVTYNEQFF
TRBJ1-2	NA	TRBV4-1	NA	TGCGCCAGCAGCCAGGAGACAGGCGGCTATGGCTACACCTTC	CASSQETGGYGYTF
TRBJ2-1	NA	TRBV5-1	TRBD2	TGCGCCAGCAGCGCACTATTAGCGGGAGCGAATGAGCAGTTCTTC	CASSALLAGANEQFF
TRBJ2-1	NA	TRBV11-3	TRBD2	TGTGCCAGCAGCTTGTTGGCGGGGGGTAGCAATGAGCAGTTCTTC	CASSLLAGGSNEQFF
TRBJ2-3	NA	TRBV7-3	NA	TGTGCCAGCAGCTTATTCCCCAGAGCGGGTCCCACAGATACGCAGTATTTT	CASSLFPRAGPTDTQYF
TRBJ1-2	few	TRBV9	NA	TGTGCCAGCAGCGTAGCTCCAGGGGCTAACTATGGCTACACCTTC	CASSVAPGANYGYTF
TRBJ2-7	NA	TRBV6-5	NA	TGTGCCAGCAGCACAGGGAACGGCGAGCAGTACTTC	CASSTGNGEQYF
TRBJ1-6	NA	TRBV6-6	NA	TGTGCCAGCAGTTACGAGATCTCCTATAATTCACCCCTCCACTTT	CASSYEISYNSPLHF
TRBJ1-1	NA	TRBV4-1	TRBD1	TGCGCCAGCAGCATTTATAGACAGGGGGGCACTGAAGCTTTCTTT	CASSIYRQGGTEAFF
TRBJ1-1	NA	TRBV10-3	NA	TGTGCCATCAGTGGGGGCAAACTCCCGACCAACACTGAAGCTTTCTTT	CAISGGKLPTNTEAFF